One T cell receptor (beta chain) is described in this entry. Its antigen is not yet known. Base qualities were left out, and no much larger clone turns up one base away. TCRbeta CDR3 regions were amplified from genomic DNA using the immunoSEQ Assay, a bias-controlled multiplex PCR. In the authors' own workflow: The number of nucleated cells in each sample was estimated from the amplification of reference gene primers within the assay. To quantify the absolute abundance of each unique TCRbeta CDR3 rearrangement, sequence reads were collapsed and filtered. For each sample, productive Simpson clonality was calculated as the square root of Simpson's diversity index over productive rearrangements. As stored in TCRdb, this immuneACCESS dataset retains in-frame rearrangements with V and J assigned. A fraction of the clones does not appear; measured against another copy, unresolved V genes explain less than half of the discrepancy, and the remainder lacks a known reason. D and trimming were read from the DNA, whereas the V and J calls and clone size are those reported in that table. This sample is represented by 200,000 to 250,000 clones; just under 90% of them were singletons. The ten largest clones add up to approximately 0.9% of the sample.

The data stem from a study of blood T cell repertoires in COVID-19 (dated by TCRdb to 2020 to 2022). A note on the overall study: Samples from collaborators originated in the United States, Italy and Spain and spanned both the acute and convalescent phases of COVID-19. The sample metadata nearly always contained a de-identified subject ID, COVID-19 status, age in years and sex. HLA class I and class II types, where available, came from metadata supplied by the sample provider rather than from assay-based typing. The dataset comprised deeply sampled blood TCRbeta repertoires from subjects exposed to, actively infected with, or recovered from COVID-19. The samples were drawn from two sources: the first 160 participants of the ongoing ImmuneRACE study, and fewer than 1,500 subjects contributed by 6 global collaborators. The repertoires were released in a freely available public database meant as a resource for research on the immune response to SARS-CoV-2. The material from the prospective study consisted of cDNA or gDNA derived from T cells, B-cell-depleted T cells, or PBMCs.

V gives up 1 base and J gives up 2 bases, and the segment between their germline ends measures 13 bases. CDR1 is given as SGHRS and CDR2 as YFSETQ, both from the germline V gene. The CDR3 runs 16 amino acids, cysteine and phenylalanine included. CDR3 DNA only is kept here, 48 bases in frame from base 1. Overall study outcomes, separate from this receptor: The amount of clinical and demographic metadata varied by source and participant and was provided uncurated.

Enrolling through a virtual design, the prospective study's participants ranged in age from roughly 18 to 89 years and lived across roughly 24 United States geographic areas. In the prospective study, cohorts were assigned on the basis of participant-reported clinical history obtained from a screening survey and a study questionnaire. Exposed participants were defined as having been in contact with someone with a PCR-confirmed or clinician-diagnosed COVID-19 case within 2 weeks of study entry. In the prospective study, mobile phlebotomists collected whole blood, serum and a nasopharyngeal or oropharyngeal swab from each participant. Over an approximately 2-month period, participants in the prospective study had the option of providing additional blood draws and questionnaires. Blood samples from the prospective study were shipped frozen or at room temperature prior to DNA extraction.

The receptor was isolated from a man between 45 and 60 years old who had been exposed to COVID-19. Sequenced: PBMCs or T cells enriched from blood (not recorded which). The chain is encoded by TRBV5-1 joined to TRBJ1-3; TRBD1 could be the D gene, as 6 bases match. The DNA sequence follows: TGCGCCAGCAGCTTGACGACAGGAACCCCTGGAAACACCATATATTTT. Its protein product is CASSLTTGTPGNTIYF.